This T cell receptor (beta chain) was recorded in a study of T cell responses to AZD1222 COVID-19 vaccine. Pooled in the analysis were second doses at about 4 or about 12 weeks. Study-wide results and caveats: Two doses of AZD1222 preceded a rise in Spike-specific TCR breadth and depth. Only a handful of AZD1222 recipients tested seropositive at baseline.

This clone appeared a few times. Its antigen is as yet unknown. Per the germline V gene, CDR1 is LNHDA and CDR2 is SQIVND (reference sequence). The CDR3 loop spans 13 amino acids. V lost 0 bases, J lost 12 bases, and 12 bases lay in between. Profiling relied on immunoSEQ multiplex PCR, and the TCRdb table lists in-frame clones only, not all of them. The table lists about 110,000 clones, roughly 86% of them singletons. The TCR sequence derives from an adult who received the AZD1222 COVID-19 vaccine. The sequences come from peripheral blood, collected 28 days after the second AZD1222 dose. This chain links TRBV19 with TRBJ1-5; D is undetermined. The CDR3 DNA follows: TGTGCCAGTAGTATAGATTTTGGAAACGGCCAGCATTTT. Protein sequence: CASSIDFGNGQHF.